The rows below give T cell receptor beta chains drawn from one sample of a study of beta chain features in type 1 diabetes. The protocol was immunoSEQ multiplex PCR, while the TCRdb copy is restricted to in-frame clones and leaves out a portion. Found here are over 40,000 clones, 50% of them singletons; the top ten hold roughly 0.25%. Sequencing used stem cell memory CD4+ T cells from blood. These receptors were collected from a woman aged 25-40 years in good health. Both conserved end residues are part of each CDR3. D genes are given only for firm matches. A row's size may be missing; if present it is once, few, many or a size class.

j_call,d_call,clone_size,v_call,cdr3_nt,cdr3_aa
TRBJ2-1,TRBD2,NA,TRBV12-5,TGTGCTAGTGGTTCTAGCGGGAGCTCCTACAATGAGCAGTTCTTC,CASGSSGSSYNEQFF
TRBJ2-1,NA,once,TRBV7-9,TGTGCCAGCAGCTACGGGAGTTCGGCCTACAATGAGCAGTTCTTC,CASSYGSSAYNEQFF
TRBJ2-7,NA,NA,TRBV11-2,TGTGCCAGCAGCTTAGATCTCTACGAGCAGTACTTC,CASSLDLYEQYF
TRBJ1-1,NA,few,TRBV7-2,TGTGCCAGCAGCTTAATGCAGGCGAACACTGAAGCTTTCTTT,CASSLMQANTEAFF
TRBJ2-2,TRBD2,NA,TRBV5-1,TGCGCCAGCGCGACAGCGGGAGGGAACACCGGGGAGCTGTTTTTT,CASATAGGNTGELFF
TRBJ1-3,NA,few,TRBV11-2,TGTGCCAGCAGAACCTACAGCGGAAACACCATATATTTT,CASRTYSGNTIYF
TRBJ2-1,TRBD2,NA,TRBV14,TGTGCCAGCAGCCAAGGACTAGCGGGAGTACCCTACAATGAGCAGTTCTTC,CASSQGLAGVPYNEQFF
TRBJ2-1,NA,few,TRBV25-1,TGTGCCAGCAGTGGAATCTCGGGTGAGCAGTTCTTC,CASSGISGEQFF
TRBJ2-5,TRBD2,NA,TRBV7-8,TGTGCCAGCAGCTTACTGGGGGGACTAGCGGGAGGGCGAGTCCAGTACTTC,CASSLLGGLAGGRVQYF
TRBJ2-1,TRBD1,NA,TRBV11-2,TGTGCCAGCAGCGATATTCGACAGGGAAACAATGAGCAGTTCTTC,CASSDIRQGNNEQFF
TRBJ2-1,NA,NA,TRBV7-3,TGTGCCAGCAGCTTAATAGGGGGAGGGGGGCCTAGTGAGCAGTTCTTC,CASSLIGGGGPSEQFF
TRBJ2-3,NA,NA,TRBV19,TGTGCCAGTAGTATCCGAGTAGATACGCAGTATTTT,CASSIRVDTQYF
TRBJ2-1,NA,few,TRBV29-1,TGCAGCGTTGGGTACTCCGCGGATAATGAGCAGTTCTTC,CSVGYSADNEQFF
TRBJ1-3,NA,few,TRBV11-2,TGTGCCAGCAGCTTAAACACTGGAAACACCATATATTTT,CASSLNTGNTIYF
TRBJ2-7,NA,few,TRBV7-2,TGTGCCAGCAGCATCGGACTTAAACCCTACGAGCAGTACTTC,CASSIGLKPYEQYF
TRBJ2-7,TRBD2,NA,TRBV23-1,TGCGCCAGCAGTCAAACTAGCGGGAGAACCCGCGAGCAGTACTTC,CASSQTSGRTREQYF
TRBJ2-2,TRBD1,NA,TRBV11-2,TGTGCCAGCAGCTTAGGGCAGGGGGCCGGTACCGGGGAGCTGTTTTTT,CASSLGQGAGTGELFF
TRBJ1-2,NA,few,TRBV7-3,TGTGCCAGCAGCTTAGGAGTTAACTATGGCTACACCTTC,CASSLGVNYGYTF
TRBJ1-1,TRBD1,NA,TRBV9,TGTGCCAGCAGCCTAAGGGACAGGACTCGACCGAACACTGAAGCTTTCTTT,CASSLRDRTRPNTEAFF
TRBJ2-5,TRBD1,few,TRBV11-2,TGTGCCAGCACCCCCGGGACAGAGCAAGAGACCCAGTACTTC,CASTPGTEQETQYF
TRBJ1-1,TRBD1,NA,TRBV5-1,TGCGCCAGCAGCTCGCGGACAGGCTCAAGCTCGAACACTGAAGCTTTCTTT,CASSSRTGSSSNTEAFF
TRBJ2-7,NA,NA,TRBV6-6,TGTGCCAGCAGTTACCGCCGGGAACTGGGGGAGCAGTACTTC,CASSYRRELGEQYF
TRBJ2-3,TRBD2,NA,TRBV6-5,TGTGCCAGCAGTTACCAAGCGGGGAGTGCTACAGATACGCAGTATTTT,CASSYQAGSATDTQYF
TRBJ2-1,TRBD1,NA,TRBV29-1,TGCAGCGTTGAGGGGACAGGAAACGACAATGAGCAGTTCTTC,CSVEGTGNDNEQFF
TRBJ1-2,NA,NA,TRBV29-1,TGCAGCGTTGAAGGTTTGGGGGCAGGCGTAGGTTATGGCTACACCTTC,CSVEGLGAGVGYGYTF
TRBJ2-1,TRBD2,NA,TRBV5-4,TGTGCCAGCAGCTTATCGGGGAGGGCCCCCAATGAGCAGTTCTTC,CASSLSGRAPNEQFF
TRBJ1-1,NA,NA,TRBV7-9,TGTGCCAGCAGCCCCCAATCGGACACTGAAGCTTTCTTT,CASSPQSDTEAFF
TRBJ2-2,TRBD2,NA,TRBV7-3,TGTGCCAGCAGCCCAAAGGGACTAGCGGGAGACGGGGAGCTGTTTTTT,CASSPKGLAGDGELFF
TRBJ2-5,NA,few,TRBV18,TGTGCCAGCTCACCCGACAGAAACCAAGAGACCCAGTACTTC,CASSPDRNQETQYF
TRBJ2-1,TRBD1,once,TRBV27,TGTGCCAGCAGCGAGACAGGGGCTAGGTCCAATGAGCAGTTCTTC,CASSETGARSNEQFF
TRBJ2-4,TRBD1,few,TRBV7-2,TGTGCCAGCAGCTCGGACAGGGCCAAAAACATTCAGTACTTC,CASSSDRAKNIQYF
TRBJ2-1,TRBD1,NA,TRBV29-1,TGCAGCGCTCGTAAAATTACAGGGGACTCCTACAATGAGCAGTTCTTC,CSARKITGDSYNEQFF
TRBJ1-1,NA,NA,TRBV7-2,TGTGCCAGCAGCTTAGTCGCGCTGGGGGCGCGAAATGAAGCTTTCTTT,CASSLVALGARNEAFF
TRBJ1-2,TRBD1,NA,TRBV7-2,TGTGCCAGCAGCTTAGCGCATACAGGGGATAACTATGGCTACACCTTC,CASSLAHTGDNYGYTF
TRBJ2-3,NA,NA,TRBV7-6,TGTGCCAGCAGCTTTGGAGGGTCCGCAGATACGCAGTATTTT,CASSFGGSADTQYF
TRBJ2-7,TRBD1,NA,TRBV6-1,TGTGCCAGCAGTCTCGGGGACAGGGGCTACGAGCAGTACTTC,CASSLGDRGYEQYF
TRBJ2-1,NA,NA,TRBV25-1,TGTGCCAGCAGTGAATATGGAAGGACTTCCTACAATGAGCAGTTCTTC,CASSEYGRTSYNEQFF
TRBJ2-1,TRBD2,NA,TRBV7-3,TGTGCCAGCAGCTTATTTAGGACTAGCGGGAGAAATGAGCAGTTCTTC,CASSLFRTSGRNEQFF
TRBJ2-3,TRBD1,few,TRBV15,TGTGCCACCAGCAGGCAGGGGGCATGGGTCACAGATACGCAGTATTTT,CATSRQGAWVTDTQYF
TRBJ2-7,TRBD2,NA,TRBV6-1,TGTGCCAGCAACCTAGCGGGAGGGCCGTACGAGCAGTACTTC,CASNLAGGPYEQYF
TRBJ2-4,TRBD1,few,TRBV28,TGTGCCAGCAGTTTAAGGACAGGCCGTGGTAACATTCAGTACTTC,CASSLRTGRGNIQYF
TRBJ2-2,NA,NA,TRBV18,TGTGCCAGCTCACCCCCCTCAGGGCCGAACACCGGGGAGCTGTTTTTT,CASSPPSGPNTGELFF
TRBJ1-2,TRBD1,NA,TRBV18,TGTGCCAGCTCACCAAATACAGGGGGCTGGAACTATGGCTACACCTTC,CASSPNTGGWNYGYTF
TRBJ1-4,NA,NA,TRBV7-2,TGTGCCAGCAGCTTTGGACAGCCAAATGAAAAACTGTTTTTT,CASSFGQPNEKLFF
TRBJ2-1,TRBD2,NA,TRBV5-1,TGCGCCAGCAGCTTGGGACGGGAGGGTAATGAGCAGTTCTTC,CASSLGREGNEQFF
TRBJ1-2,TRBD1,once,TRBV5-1,TGCGCCAGCAGCTCGGGACAGGATAAAATTTATGGCTACACCTTC,CASSSGQDKIYGYTF
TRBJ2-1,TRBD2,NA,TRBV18,TGTGCCAGCTCACCACCGGGACTAGCGGGCCACCACTACAATGAGCAGTTCTTC,CASSPPGLAGHHYNEQFF